These 17 T cell receptor beta chains were sequenced from one sample in a study of blood T cells in healthy people across ages. The second PCR ran roughly 6 to 11 cycles with a sample-barcoded 5' primer and J-beta primers. TCRdb itself ran the 5' RACE reads through MiXCR, one entry per CDR3 protein. Of about 780,000 distinct CDR3 sequences listed, roughly 46% are singletons. The material sequenced was blood. The source is a man older than 75 in good health.

This chain uses TRBV29-1 with TRBJ1-1; tentative D call: TRBD1 (6 bases). The CDR3 has 12 amino acids. With 6 bases removed from V and 5 bases from J, the gap between germline ends came to 13 bases. The germline CDR1 and CDR2 sequences are SQVTM and ANQGSEA. The CDR3 region has the DNA TGCAGCGTGGATCGGGGGCAGACTGAAGCTTTCTTT. Its translation is CSVDRGQTEAFF.

This clonotype was counted a few times. This rearrangement joins TRBV20-1 to TRBJ2-5; D perhaps matches TRBD1 (6 bases). V was pared by 2 bases and J by 3 bases, with 10 bases between. The V gene's germline CDR1 is DFQATT and CDR2 SNEGSKA (reference sequence). The CDR3 runs to 13 residues. CDR3 amino acids: CSARNPGEETQYF. Written as DNA, the CDR3 is TGCAGTGCTAGAAATCCAGGGGAAGAGACCCAGTACTTC.

This clonotype turned up a few times. V is TRBV30 and J is TRBJ2-7; possibly TRBD2 for D (6 bases). CDR3 length equals 15 residues. Germline V CDR1 and CDR2: GTSNPN, SVGIG (reference sequence). V shed 4 bases and J shed 6 bases, with 22 bases lying between them. The CDR3 sequence is CAWKYAGTPFFEQYF. For the CDR3, the DNA is TGTGCCTGGAAGTATGCGGGAACCCCTTTTTTCGAGCAGTACTTC.

This clonotype was counted at least ten times. V is TRBV5-1 and J is TRBJ2-5, with a possible D match to TRBD2 (6 bases). CDR1 and CDR2 (germline): SGHRS, YFSETQ. V lost 0 bases and J lost 5, with 11 bases in between. CDR3 length equals 14 residues. The CDR3 DNA follows: TGCGCCAGCAGCTTGGCAGGGAGGATTGAGACCCAGTACTTC. Its translation is CASSLAGRIETQYF.

J is TRBJ1-5 and V is TRBV28; TRBD1 matches at 9 bases. V lost 4 bases to trimming and J lost 6 bases; unmatched junction nucleotides: 13. Germline V gene data show CDR1 as MDHEN and CDR2 as SYDVKM. The CDR3 runs 17 residues. The CDR3 is CASSSLAQTGGSQPQHF. In DNA form, the CDR3 reads TGTGCCAGCAGTTCCCTCGCCCAAACAGGGGGCAGTCAGCCCCAGCATTTT.

This clonotype was seen more than once but under ten times. The chain employs TRBV20-1 and TRBJ2-1; D is possibly TRBD1 or TRBD2 (9 bases each). V lost 5 bases to trimming and J lost 5 bases, with 28 bases between them. From germline, CDR1 is DFQATT and CDR2 SNEGSKA (reference sequence). The CDR3 is made up of 18 amino acids. The DNA for the CDR3 is TGCAGTGCTGCAGGGACAGGGAGGCTAGCGGGAAGGAACAATGAGCAGTTCTTC. Translated: CSAAGTGRLAGRNNEQFF.

V usage is TRBV20-1 and J usage is TRBJ2-3; 8 positions agree with TRBD2. This CDR3 has 15 amino acids. The germline V gene has CDR1 DFQATT and CDR2 SNEGSKA (reference sequence). With V trimmed by 6 bases and J by 2 bases, 10 bases remained unmatched. The CDR3 DNA reads TGCAGTGCAGCTCCGGGACTAGTAGCCACAGATACGCAGTATTTT. This translates into CSAAPGLVATDTQYF.

This clonotype was recorded a few times. V gene TRBV3-1 combines with J gene TRBJ1-1, with a weak D call TRBD1 (5 bases). This CDR3 is 13 amino acids long. V gave up 2 bases and J gave up 9 bases, with 13 bases separating them. Germline-derived CDR1 and CDR2 are LGHDT and YNNKEL (reference sequence). CDR3 bases: TGTGCCAGCAGCCAAATTACCGGGGCACAAGCTTTCTTT. This encodes CASSQITGAQAFF.

This clonotype is a singleton in its sample. V and J are TRBV15 and TRBJ2-5; no firm D call. The V gene's germline CDR1 is LNHNV and CDR2 YYDKDF (reference sequence). CDR3 length equals 13 residues. Trimming shortened V by 0 bases and J by 0 bases, and 2 bases separated the two germline ends. The CDR3 sequence is CATSRDHQETQYF. The CDR3 DNA follows: TGTGCCACCAGCAGAGATCACCAAGAGACCCAGTACTTC.

There are a few counts of this clonotype. The chain joins TRBV24-1 to TRBJ2-3; 7 bases align to TRBD1. J lost 0 bases, V lost 7 bases, and 6 bases had no gene match. CDR1 KGHDR and CDR2 SFDVKD come from the germline V gene. The CDR3 loop spans 15 amino acids. Here the CDR3 reads CATSTGTASTDTQYF. The DNA for the CDR3 is TGTGCCACCAGCACCGGGACAGCTAGCACAGATACGCAGTATTTT.

On this clonotype itself: A much larger clone lies a single base off, so this may be a read error. The V gene is TRBV14, the J gene TRBJ2-1; D gene uncertain. Germline CDR1 SGHDN, CDR2 FVKESK. The CDR3 contains 14 residues. This chain's CDR3 is CASSQRLGNNGQFF. The CDR3 DNA reads as TGTGCCAGCAGCCAAAGGTTAGGGAACAATGGGCAGTTCTTC.

V and J are TRBV6-6 and TRBJ2-7, with D uncertain. The length of the CDR3 is 13 residues. Germline-derived CDR1 and CDR2 are MNHNY and SVGAGI (reference sequence). The ends were cut back, 0 bases at V and 5 bases at J, with 8 bases in the middle. The DNA for the CDR3 is TGTGCCAGCAGTTACTCGGGGTTTCACGAGCAGTACTTC. It yields the protein CASSYSGFHEQYF.

This sequence joins TRBV28 and TRBJ2-5; D assignment may be TRBD1 or TRBD2 (5 bases each). The V end lost 3 bases, the J end lost 7 bases, and 15 bases lay between the germline ends. This CDR3 spans 14 amino acids. The V gene's germline CDR1 is MDHEN and CDR2 SYDVKM. The CDR3 sequence is CASSLTDLGGTQYF. Here the CDR3 DNA reads TGTGCCAGCAGTTTGACCGACCTTGGGGGGACCCAGTACTTC.

The chain links TRBV27 to TRBJ1-2; 9 bases are shared with TRBD1. The trim removed 4 bases at V and 6 bases at J, leaving 6 bases unmatched. The CDR3 totals 14 residues. Germline V gives CDR1 MNHEY, CDR2 SMNVEV (reference sequence). The DNA of the CDR3 is TGTGCCAGCAGTTCAGACAGGGGGTCCCATGGCTACACCTTC. Translating it yields CASSSDRGSHGYTF.

The rearrangement links TRBV21-1 to TRBJ1-6; the D call TRBD1 from the table was never checked on the DNA. TRBV21-1 is classified as a pseudogene. This CDR3 contains 16 residues. The CDR3 sequence is CASSWWTGPVDSPLHF. In DNA form, the CDR3 reads TGTGCCAGCAGCTGGTGGACAGGGCCGGTCGATTCACCCCTCCACTTT.

There are a few counts of this clonotype. V is TRBV20-1 and J is TRBJ2-5; TRBD2 agrees at 7 bases. The CDR3 consists of 13 residues. V shed 5 bases, J shed 2 bases, and the junction held 5 bases outside the gene matches. Germline lookup yields CDR1 DFQATT and CDR2 SNEGSKA (reference sequence). The CDR3 region is CSAWTSSQETQYF. The CDR3 DNA is TGCAGTGCTTGGACTAGTAGTCAAGAGACCCAGTACTTC.

This clonotype was found a few times. The rearrangement uses TRBV24-1 and TRBJ1-1; perhaps TRBD1 as D (6 bases). The V end lost 4 bases, the J end lost 5 bases, and 16 bases lay between the germline ends. Germline loops: CDR1 KGHDR, CDR2 SFDVKD. The CDR3 consists of 15 residues. This chain's CDR3 is CATSEGAGRGTEAFF. In DNA, the CDR3 is TGTGCCACCAGTGAGGGGGCAGGTCGAGGGACTGAAGCTTTCTTT.